Each of the 31 T cell receptor beta chains below was sequenced from the same sample in a study of shared clonotypes between healthy human individuals. This table comes from immunoSEQ multiplex PCR, and its TCRdb copy is limited to in-frame clones, with some not included. The sample has 2 million to 2.5 million clones; under 97% are singletons. Sequencing was carried out using naive CD4+ T cells sorted from blood. The subset here: CD45RA+ positively selected. These receptors were obtained from a man in his late teens or twenties in good health.

The V and J genes are TRBV4-3 and TRBJ2-1; 15 nucleotides match TRBD2. Trimming at V came to 2 bases and at J to 8 bases, leaving 4 bases not matched to a gene. In germline, CDR1 is LGHNA, CDR2 YSLEER. This CDR3 spans 16 amino acids. This CDR3 reads CASSQLGLAGGDEQFF. The CDR3 DNA is TGCGCCAGCAGCCAACTGGGACTAGCGGGAGGCGATGAGCAGTTCTTC.

The chain recombines TRBV7-3 with TRBJ2-7; D not certain. Germline lookup yields CDR1 SGHTA and CDR2 FQGTGA. The CDR3 covers 13 residues. Trimming stripped 1 base from V and 3 bases from J, with 7 bases between. The CDR3 region has the DNA TGTGCCAGCAGCTTAATTCATGGCTACGAGCAGTACTTC. Its translation: CASSLIHGYEQYF.

The V call is TRBV5-6, the J call TRBJ2-1, with TRBD2 matching over 10 bases. The CDR3 runs 16 residues. The V gene end was trimmed by 1 base and the J gene end by 7 bases; junction bases not matched to a gene: 8. Germline CDR1 reads SGHDT; CDR2 reads YYEEEE. The CDR3 DNA reads TGTGCCAGCAGCTTGAGGGACAGCGGGAGGGTTAATGAGCAGTTCTTC. The encoded protein is CASSLRDSGRVNEQFF. Complete variable domain (other parts from reference TRBV5-6 and TRBJ2-1): DAGVTQSPTHLIKTRGQQVTLRCSPKSGHDTVSWYQQALGQGPQFIFQYYEEEERQRGNFPDRFSGHQFPNYSSELNVNALLLGDSALYLCASSLRDSGRVNEQFFGPGTRLTVL.

This clone was counted once. The CDR3 bases are TGTGCCAGCTCACCTTTTCAGGGCGCTGGGATCTACAATGAGCAGTTCTTC. Its translation: CASSPFQGAGIYNEQFF. The chain links TRBV18 to TRBJ2-1, with D possibly being TRBD1 (5 bases). In germline, CDR1 is KGHSH, CDR2 LQKENI. The CDR3 runs 17 residues. Between the trimmed V and J ends, which lost 3 bases and 3 bases, there was a span of 18 bases.

The rearrangement uses TRBV28 and TRBJ1-4; the D gene is possibly TRBD1 (6 bases). The V gene's germline CDR1 is MDHEN and CDR2 SYDVKM. This CDR3 region has 14 residues. V was cut by 5 bases and J by 8 bases, with 15 bases left in between. CDR3 amino acids: CASSDQGWGEKLFF. Written as DNA, the CDR3 is TGTGCCAGCAGTGACCAGGGGTGGGGAGAAAAACTGTTTTTT.

J is TRBJ2-3 and V is TRBV30, with 8 bases that match TRBD2. Germline trimming cut 0 bases from V and 2 bases from J; bases unmatched to any gene: 7. The CDR3 has 16 residues. Germline V lookup: CDR1 GTSNPN, CDR2 SVGIG (reference sequence). The CDR3 sequence is CAWSVGVGGATDTQYF. In DNA, the CDR3 is TGTGCCTGGAGTGTAGGGGTCGGGGGGGCCACAGATACGCAGTATTTT.

The rearrangement uses TRBV7-2 and TRBJ2-1, with D possibly matching TRBD1 (6 bases). Between the trimmed V and J ends, which lost 5 bases and 1 base, there was a span of 12 bases. The CDR3 totals 15 residues. CDR1 is SGHTA, CDR2 FQGNSA, per germline. DNA for the CDR3: TGTGCCAGCAGCACCCGACAGGTGTCCTACAATGAGCAGTTCTTC. Residues: CASSTRQVSYNEQFF. Using reference TRBV7-2 and TRBJ2-1 for the parts outside the CDR3, the full variable domain is GAGVSQSPSNKVTEKGKDVELRCDPISGHTALYWYRQSLGQGLEFLIYFQGNSAPDKSGLPSDRFSAERTGGSVSTLTIQRTQQEDSAVYLCASSTRQVSYNEQFFGPGTRLTVL.

This clone was detected once. CDR3 nucleotides: TGCAGCGTTGTCGGGGGGCGCGGCGAGCAGTACTTC. It yields the protein CSVVGGRGEQYF. The chain couples TRBV29-1 to TRBJ2-7; possibly TRBD2 for D (7 bases). Trimming removed 4 bases at V and 6 bases at J, with 13 bases between. CDR3 length: 12 residues. In germline, CDR1 is SQVTM, CDR2 ANQGSEA.

The rearrangement uses TRBV19 and TRBJ2-5; D is possibly TRBD2 (5 bases). The CDR3 has 15 amino acids. With 4 bases removed from V and 5 bases from J, the gap between germline ends came to 17 bases. Germline V gives CDR1 LNHDA, CDR2 SQIVND (reference sequence). The CDR3 sequence: CASSTRTDFRETQYF. As DNA, the CDR3 is TGTGCCAGTAGTACCCGCACGGACTTCCGGGAGACCCAGTACTTC.

The chain joins TRBV11-2 to TRBJ2-2; TRBD2 agrees at 13 bases. V was pared by 6 bases and J by 5 bases, with 3 bases of the junction left unmatched. Germline V gene lookup returns CDR1 SGHAT and CDR2 FQNNGV. This CDR3 comprises 15 residues. CDR3 in amino acids: CASRGTSGTTGELFF. In DNA, the CDR3 is TGTGCCAGCAGGGGGACTAGCGGGACAACCGGGGAGCTGTTTTTT. The variable domain in full, completed from reference TRBV11-2 and TRBJ2-2, reads EAGVAQSPRYKIIEKRQSVAFWCNPISGHATLYWYQQILGQGPKLLIQFQNNGVVDDSQLPKDRFSAERLKGVDSTLKIQPAKLEDSAVYLCASRGTSGTTGELFFGEGSRLTVL.

The J gene is TRBJ2-2, the V gene TRBV11-2; 13 nucleotides line up with TRBD2. Germline V gene data show CDR1 as SGHAT and CDR2 as FQNNGV. The CDR3 runs 15 residues. V shed 6 bases and J 7 bases; nucleotides not matched to a gene: 5. The DNA for the CDR3 is TGTGCCAGCAGGCCGGGACTAGCGGGGTACGGGGAGCTGTTTTTT. Translating gives CASRPGLAGYGELFF.

The chain is built from TRBV5-4 and TRBJ2-6, with D perhaps TRBD1 (6 bases). Germline CDR1 SGHNT, CDR2 YYREEE (reference sequence). The CDR3 extends over 16 amino acids. V gave up 5 bases and J gave up 0 bases, with 12 bases separating them. This chain's CDR3 is CASSQGWTSGANVLTF. The CDR3 DNA is TGTGCCAGCAGTCAGGGGTGGACCTCTGGGGCCAACGTCCTGACTTTC. Drawing the rest from reference TRBV5-4 and TRBJ2-6, the complete variable domain is ETGVTQSPTHLIKTRGQQVTLRCSSQSGHNTVSWYQQALGQGPQFIFQYYREEENGRGNFPPRFSGLQFPNYSSELNVNALELDDSALYLCASSQGWTSGANVLTFGAGSRLTVL.

The genes are TRBV5-3 and TRBJ1-1; the D gene is possibly TRBD1 (6 bases). TRBV5-3 carries the ORF label, with uncertain function. Trimming removed 6 bases from V and 5 bases from J, with 20 bases in between. CDR3 length equals 15 residues. The CDR3 DNA reads as TGTGCCAGAACCCCTTTTTTGGAGGGGGGAACTGAAGCTTTCTTT. This translates into CARTPFLEGGTEAFF.

The V gene is TRBV27, the J gene TRBJ2-7; 9 nucleotides line up with TRBD1. The CDR3 spans 14 residues. The V and J ends lost 6 bases and 6 bases, in that order; junction bases with no gene match: 9. Germline V gene sequence: CDR1 MNHEY, CDR2 SMNVEV (reference sequence). The CDR3 bases are TGTGCCAGCAGGAAGCCGGGACAGGGCAGCGAGCAGTACTTC. Protein sequence: CASRKPGQGSEQYF.

The chain carries TRBV30 and TRBJ2-5; 7 bases line up with TRBD2. The CDR3 contains 14 residues. The V and J ends lost 2 bases and 10 bases, in that order; junction bases with no gene match: 13. The V gene's germline CDR1 is GTSNPN and CDR2 SVGIG (reference sequence). The CDR3 protein is CAWSLRHSQRDQYF. CDR3 bases: TGTGCCTGGAGTCTTAGGCATTCTCAGCGGGACCAGTACTTC.

The V and J genes are TRBV15 and TRBJ1-5; no clear D. CDR1 is LNHNV and CDR2 is YYDKDF in the germline V gene (reference sequence). The length of the CDR3 is 14 residues. Trimming removed 3 bases at V and 7 bases at J, with 13 bases between. CDR3 nucleotide sequence: TGTGCCACCAGCAGCTCAGGTTTAGAGCAGCCCCAGCATTTT. Protein: CATSSSGLEQPQHF.

V and J are TRBV5-4 and TRBJ1-6, with 11 nucleotides matching TRBD1. Losses at the gene ends were 4 bases for V and 9 bases for J; bases not matched to a gene: 3. This CDR3 is built from 14 residues. Germline lookup yields CDR1 SGHNT and CDR2 YYREEE (reference sequence). Here the CDR3 reads CASSRGQGASPLHF. CDR3 bases: TGTGCCAGCAGCCGAGGACAGGGGGCTTCACCCCTCCACTTT.

Note on this clone: Other DNA variants within this sample encode the same CDR3. V and J are TRBV5-1 and TRBJ2-3, with D tentatively TRBD1 (6 bases). The CDR3 extends over 14 amino acids. CDR1 is SGHRS, CDR2 YFSETQ, per germline. Trimming cost V 4 bases and J 2 bases, with 11 bases left between them. This CDR3 reads CASSPGQHTDTQYF. CDR3 coding DNA: TGCGCCAGCAGCCCCGGACAGCACACAGATACGCAGTATTTT.

This sequence joins TRBV15 and TRBJ2-3; TRBD2 matches 11 bases. The CDR3 is 17 residues long. Germline-derived CDR1 and CDR2 are LNHNV and YYDKDF (reference sequence). V was pared by 3 bases and J by 1 base, with 6 bases of the junction left unmatched. The CDR3 DNA reads as TGTGCCACCAGCAGGGGAATACTAGCGGGGGGCACAGATACGCAGTATTTT. Amino acid sequence: CATSRGILAGGTDTQYF.

V and J are TRBV28 and TRBJ2-1, with unresolved D. This CDR3 region has 15 residues. Germline V gives CDR1 MDHEN, CDR2 SYDVKM. Trimming took off 6 bases at V and 1 base at J, with 13 bases between the two ends. For the CDR3, the DNA is TGTGCCAGCAGCCCAACCCAGAATTCCTACAATGAGCAGTTCTTC. Residues: CASSPTQNSYNEQFF.

This clone was seen more than once but under ten times. This CDR3 is also generated by other DNA sequences in the sample. The chain is built from TRBV18 and TRBJ2-3, with 10 positions matching TRBD2. The V gene's germline CDR1 is KGHSH and CDR2 LQKENI. V shed 3 bases and J 0 bases; nucleotides not matched to a gene: 0. The CDR3 is 15 amino acids. CDR3 in amino acids: CASSPTSGSTDTQYF. The CDR3 nucleotides are TGTGCCAGCTCACCGACTAGCGGGAGCACAGATACGCAGTATTTT.

The chain links TRBV5-8 to TRBJ1-4; a possible D gene is TRBD1 (6 bases). The CDR3 covers 17 residues. Trimming took 4 bases from V and 7 from J, leaving 23 bases between them. Germline lookup yields CDR1 SGHTS and CDR2 YDEGEE. The CDR3 is CASSMIISTRGFEKLFF. The DNA for the CDR3 is TGTGCCAGCAGCATGATTATCTCCACTAGGGGGTTTGAAAAACTGTTTTTT.

The chain combines TRBV5-1 with TRBJ2-1; 7 nucleotides match TRBD1. The CDR3 has 16 amino acids. J gave up 2 bases and V 4 bases, and 9 bases lay outside the gene matches. Germline assignment: CDR1 SGHRS and CDR2 YFSETQ. CDR3 coding DNA: TGCGCCAGCAGCCGTGCACGGACAGGAGCCTACAATGAGCAGTTCTTC. Its translation: CASSRARTGAYNEQFF.

This clone was recorded only once. The chain joins TRBV30 to TRBJ1-1; no definite D call. The CDR3 is 12 amino acids. V gave up 4 bases and J gave up 6 bases, with 12 bases separating them. Germline V CDR1 and CDR2: GTSNPN, SVGIG (reference sequence). CDR3 protein: CAWKGHVPEAFF. The CDR3 bases are TGTGCCTGGAAAGGCCACGTTCCTGAAGCTTTCTTT.

The chain uses TRBV9 and TRBJ2-3; possibly TRBD2 for D (6 bases). This CDR3 has 15 residues. Germline CDR1 SGDLS, CDR2 YYNGEE. V was clipped by 4 bases and J by 1 base, with 13 bases between them. This chain's CDR3 is CASSPRPGGTDTQYF. As DNA, the CDR3 is TGTGCCAGCAGCCCACGCCCGGGGGGCACAGATACGCAGTATTTT.

The rearrangement joins TRBV6-5 to TRBJ2-3; a weak D match, TRBD2 (5 bases). The V and J ends lost 5 bases and 7 bases respectively, with 10 bases between them. The CDR3 covers 12 residues. CDR1 MNHEY and CDR2 SVGAGI come from the germline V gene. The CDR3 region has the DNA TGTGCCAGCAGTATGGACTTGTATACGCAGTATTTT. It is translated as CASSMDLYTQYF.

To note about this clone: This specimen includes other DNA sequences encoding the same CDR3. This chain links TRBV5-4 with TRBJ2-5; D not resolved. V lost 0 bases to trimming and J lost 4 bases, with 10 bases between them. This CDR3 contains 14 residues. Germline CDR1 SGHNT, CDR2 YYREEE (reference sequence). The CDR3 loop is CASSLGGGRETQYF. In nucleotides, the CDR3 is TGTGCCAGCAGCTTGGGAGGCGGTCGAGAGACCCAGTACTTC. The variable domain in full, completed from reference TRBV5-4 and TRBJ2-5, reads ETGVTQSPTHLIKTRGQQVTLRCSSQSGHNTVSWYQQALGQGPQFIFQYYREEENGRGNFPPRFSGLQFPNYSSELNVNALELDDSALYLCASSLGGGRETQYFGPGTRLLVL.

On this clone: The sample holds other DNA sequences that translate to the same CDR3. The rearrangement joins TRBV11-3 to TRBJ2-5; perhaps TRBD1 as D (5 bases). The CDR3 covers 13 residues. Looked up from germline, CDR1 is SGHNT and CDR2 is YENEEA. V shed 2 bases and J shed 4 bases, with 8 bases lying between them. The CDR3 bases are TGTGCCAGCAGCTTACAGGGTACAGAGACCCAGTACTTC. It encodes CASSLQGTETQYF.

As concerns this clone: The same CDR3 can be traced to other DNA sequences in this sample. The V gene is TRBV18, the J gene TRBJ1-2, with 8 bases matching TRBD1. There are 13 residues in the CDR3. Per germline, CDR1 KGHSH and CDR2 LQKENI. J gave up 4 bases and V 5 bases, and 3 bases lay outside the gene matches. CDR3 sequence reads: CASSSGQGYGYTF. CDR3 nucleotide sequence: TGTGCCAGCTCATCAGGACAGGGCTATGGCTACACCTTC.

This clone was counted a single time. The genes are TRBV7-2 and TRBJ1-1; D gene unclear. V gave up 6 bases and J gave up 7 bases, with 9 bases separating them. The CDR3 length is 11 residues. CDR1 and CDR2 (germline): SGHTA, FQGNSA. The CDR3 nucleotides are TGTGCCAGCAGTCCAGCGTATGAAGCTTTCTTT. As protein: CASSPAYEAFF.

This chain connects TRBV6-4 to TRBJ1-6; D possibly corresponds to TRBD1 (5 bases). V lost 0 bases to trimming and J lost 8 bases, with 5 bases between them. Germline CDR1 reads MRHNA; CDR2 reads SNTAGT. CDR3 length: 13 amino acids. The CDR3 spells CASSDSRDSPLHF. The CDR3 DNA reads as TGTGCCAGCAGTGACTCCAGGGATTCACCCCTCCACTTT.